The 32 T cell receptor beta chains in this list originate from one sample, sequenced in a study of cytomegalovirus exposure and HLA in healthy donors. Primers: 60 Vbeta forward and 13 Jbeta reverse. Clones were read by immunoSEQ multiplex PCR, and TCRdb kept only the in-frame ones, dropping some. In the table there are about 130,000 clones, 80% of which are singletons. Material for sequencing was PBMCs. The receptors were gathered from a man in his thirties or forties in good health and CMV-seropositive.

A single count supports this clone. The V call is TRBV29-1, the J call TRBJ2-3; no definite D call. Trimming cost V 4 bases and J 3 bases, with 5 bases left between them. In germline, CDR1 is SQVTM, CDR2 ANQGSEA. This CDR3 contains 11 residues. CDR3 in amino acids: CSVGQTDTQYF. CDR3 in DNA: TGCAGCGTTGGACAAACAGATACGCAGTATTTT.

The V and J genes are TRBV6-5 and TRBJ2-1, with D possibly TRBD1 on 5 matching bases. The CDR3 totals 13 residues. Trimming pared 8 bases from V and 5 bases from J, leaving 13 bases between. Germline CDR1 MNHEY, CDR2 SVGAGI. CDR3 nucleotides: TGTGCCAGCGCCGAACCAGGGAACAATGAGCAGTTCTTC. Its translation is CASAEPGNNEQFF.

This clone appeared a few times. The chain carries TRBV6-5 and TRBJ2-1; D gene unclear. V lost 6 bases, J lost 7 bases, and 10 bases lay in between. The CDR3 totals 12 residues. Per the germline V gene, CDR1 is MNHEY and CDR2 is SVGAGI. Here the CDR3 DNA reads TGTGCCAGCAGCGAACTTTTTAATGAGCAGTTCTTC. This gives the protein CASSELFNEQFF.

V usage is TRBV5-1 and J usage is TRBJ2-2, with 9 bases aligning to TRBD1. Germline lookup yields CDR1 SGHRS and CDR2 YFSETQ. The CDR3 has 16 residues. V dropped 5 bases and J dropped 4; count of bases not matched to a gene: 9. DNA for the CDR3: TGCGCCAGCAGGTCCACCGGGACAGGGCCCACCGGGGAGCTGTTTTTT. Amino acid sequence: CASRSTGTGPTGELFF.

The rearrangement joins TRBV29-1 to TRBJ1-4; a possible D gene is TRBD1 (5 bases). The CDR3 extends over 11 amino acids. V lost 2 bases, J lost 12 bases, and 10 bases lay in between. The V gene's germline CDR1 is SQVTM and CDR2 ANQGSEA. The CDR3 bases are TGCAGCGTTGAATCGGGGGAAGAACTGTTTTTT. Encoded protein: CSVESGEELFF.

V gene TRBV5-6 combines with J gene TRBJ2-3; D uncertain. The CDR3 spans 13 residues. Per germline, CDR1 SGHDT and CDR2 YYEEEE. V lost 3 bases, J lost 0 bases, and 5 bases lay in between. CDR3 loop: CASSYSSTDTQYF. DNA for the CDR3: TGTGCCAGCAGCTATTCTAGCACAGATACGCAGTATTTT.

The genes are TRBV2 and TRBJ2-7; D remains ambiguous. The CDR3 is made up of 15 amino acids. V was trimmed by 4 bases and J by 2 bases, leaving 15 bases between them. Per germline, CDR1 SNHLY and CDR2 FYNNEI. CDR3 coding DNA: TGTGCCAGCAGTGCCGCGTGGCAGCGAACCTACGAGCAGTACTTC. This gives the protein CASSAAWQRTYEQYF.

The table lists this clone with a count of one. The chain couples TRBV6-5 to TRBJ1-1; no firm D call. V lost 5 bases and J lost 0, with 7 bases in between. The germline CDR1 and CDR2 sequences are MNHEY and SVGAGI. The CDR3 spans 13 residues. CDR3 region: CASSLQMNTEAFF. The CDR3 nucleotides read TGTGCCAGCAGTCTTCAGATGAACACTGAAGCTTTCTTT.

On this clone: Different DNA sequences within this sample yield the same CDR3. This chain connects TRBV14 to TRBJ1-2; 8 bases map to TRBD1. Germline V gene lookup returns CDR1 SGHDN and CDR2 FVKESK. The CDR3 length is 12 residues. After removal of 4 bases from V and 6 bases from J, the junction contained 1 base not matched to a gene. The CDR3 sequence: CASSPTGDGYTF. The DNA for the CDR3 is TGTGCCAGCAGCCCGACAGGGGATGGCTACACCTTC.

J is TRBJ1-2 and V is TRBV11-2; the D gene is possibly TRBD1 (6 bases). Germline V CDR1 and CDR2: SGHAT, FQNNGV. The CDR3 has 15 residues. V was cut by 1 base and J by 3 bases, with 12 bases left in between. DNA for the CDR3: TGTGCCAGCAGCTTAGGTCAGGGGAAGGACTATGGCTACACCTTC. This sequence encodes CASSLGQGKDYGYTF.

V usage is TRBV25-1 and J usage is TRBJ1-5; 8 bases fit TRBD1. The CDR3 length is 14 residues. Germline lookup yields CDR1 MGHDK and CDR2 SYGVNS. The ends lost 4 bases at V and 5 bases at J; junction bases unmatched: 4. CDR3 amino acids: CASSAETGDQPQHF. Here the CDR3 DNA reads TGTGCCAGCAGTGCAGAGACAGGGGATCAGCCCCAGCATTTT.

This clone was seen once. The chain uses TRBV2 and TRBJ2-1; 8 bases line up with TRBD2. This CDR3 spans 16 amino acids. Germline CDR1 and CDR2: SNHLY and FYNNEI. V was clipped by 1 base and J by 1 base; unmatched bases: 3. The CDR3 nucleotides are TGTGCCAGCAGTGAAGGGCGGGGGGTATCCTACAATGAGCAGTTCTTC. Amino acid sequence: CASSEGRGVSYNEQFF.

CDR3 protein: CSVKRDGGRNSPLHF. For the CDR3, the DNA is TGCAGCGTCAAAAGGGATGGAGGGAGGAATTCACCCCTCCACTTT. The chain has TRBV29-1 and TRBJ1-6; D is uncertain. V lost 6 bases and J lost 7, with 19 bases in between. Germline values: CDR1 SQVTM, CDR2 ANQGSEA. The CDR3 spans 15 residues.

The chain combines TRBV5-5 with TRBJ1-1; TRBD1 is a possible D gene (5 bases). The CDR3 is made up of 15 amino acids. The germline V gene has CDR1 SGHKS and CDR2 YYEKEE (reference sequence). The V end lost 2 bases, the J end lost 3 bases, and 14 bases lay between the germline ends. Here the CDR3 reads CASSFAGLQDTEAFF. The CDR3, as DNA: TGTGCCAGCAGCTTTGCAGGGCTACAGGACACTGAAGCTTTCTTT.

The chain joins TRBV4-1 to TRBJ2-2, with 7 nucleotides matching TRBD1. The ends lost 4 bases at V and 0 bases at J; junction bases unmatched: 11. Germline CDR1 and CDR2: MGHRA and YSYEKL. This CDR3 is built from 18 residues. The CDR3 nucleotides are TGCGCCAGCAGCCTCTCCGGGACAGCTAACTCGAACACCGGGGAGCTGTTTTTT. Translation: CASSLSGTANSNTGELFF.

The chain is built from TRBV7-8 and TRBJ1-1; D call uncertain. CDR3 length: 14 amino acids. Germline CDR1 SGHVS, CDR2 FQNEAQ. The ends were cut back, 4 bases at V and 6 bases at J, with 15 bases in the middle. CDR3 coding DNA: TGTGCCAGCAGCTCGCTGATCCGCGTCGCTGAAGCTTTCTTT. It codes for CASSSLIRVAEAFF.

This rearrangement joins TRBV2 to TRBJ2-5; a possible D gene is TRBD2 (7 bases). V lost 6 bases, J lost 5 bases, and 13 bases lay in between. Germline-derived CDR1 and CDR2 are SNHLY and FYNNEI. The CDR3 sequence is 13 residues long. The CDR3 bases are TGTGCCAGCAGATCGGGGGGCCCTGAGACCCAGTACTTC. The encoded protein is CASRSGGPETQYF.

CDR3 DNA: TGCGCCAGCAGCATTGACAGGGCAACTGAAGCTTTCTTT. It encodes CASSIDRATEAFF. The chain links TRBV5-1 to TRBJ1-1; 7 nucleotides agree with TRBD1. CDR1 is SGHRS, CDR2 YFSETQ, per germline. The CDR3 covers 13 residues. V lost 4 bases to trimming and J lost 5 bases; unmatched junction nucleotides: 5.

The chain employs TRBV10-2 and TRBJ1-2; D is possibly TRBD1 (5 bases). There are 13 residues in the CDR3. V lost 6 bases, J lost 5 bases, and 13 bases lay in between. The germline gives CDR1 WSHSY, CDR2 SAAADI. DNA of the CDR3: TGCGCCAGCAGGGCCCCTAGGGGATATGGCTACACCTTC. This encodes CASRAPRGYGYTF.

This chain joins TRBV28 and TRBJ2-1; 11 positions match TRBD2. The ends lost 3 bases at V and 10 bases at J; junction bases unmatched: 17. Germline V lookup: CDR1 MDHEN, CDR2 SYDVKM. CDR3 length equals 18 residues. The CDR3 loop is CASSLGGLAGGLAREQFF. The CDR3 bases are TGTGCCAGCAGTTTGGGCGGGCTAGCGGGGGGCCTTGCCAGAGAGCAGTTCTTC.

For the CDR3, the DNA is TGTGCCATCAAGGAGGGGACTGCCACGAAGGATGAGCAGTTCTTC. This translates into CAIKEGTATKDEQFF. V is TRBV10-3 and J is TRBJ2-1, with a weak D call TRBD2 (6 bases). V lost 7 bases and J 8 bases, leaving 21 bases between the germline ends. The CDR3 spans 15 residues. Germline V gene data show CDR1 as ENHRY and CDR2 as SYGVKD.

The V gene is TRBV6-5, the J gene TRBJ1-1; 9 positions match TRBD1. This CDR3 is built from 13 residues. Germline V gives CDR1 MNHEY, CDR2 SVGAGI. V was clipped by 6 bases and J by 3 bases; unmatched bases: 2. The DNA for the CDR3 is TGTGCCAGCAGACGACAGGGGGACACTGAAGCTTTCTTT. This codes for CASRRQGDTEAFF.

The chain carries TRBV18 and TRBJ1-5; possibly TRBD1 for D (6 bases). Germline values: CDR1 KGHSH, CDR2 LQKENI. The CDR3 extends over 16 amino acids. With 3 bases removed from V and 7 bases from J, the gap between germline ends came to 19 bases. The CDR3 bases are TGTGCCAGCTCACCCTACAGGGTGGAAAACCGACAGCCCCAGCATTTT. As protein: CASSPYRVENRQPQHF.

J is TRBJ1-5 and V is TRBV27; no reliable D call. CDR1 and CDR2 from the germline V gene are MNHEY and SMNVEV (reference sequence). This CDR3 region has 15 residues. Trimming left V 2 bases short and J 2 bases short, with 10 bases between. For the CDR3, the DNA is TGTGCCAGCAGTTTAGTCGGGTCTGGCAATCAGCCCCAGCATTTT. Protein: CASSLVGSGNQPQHF.

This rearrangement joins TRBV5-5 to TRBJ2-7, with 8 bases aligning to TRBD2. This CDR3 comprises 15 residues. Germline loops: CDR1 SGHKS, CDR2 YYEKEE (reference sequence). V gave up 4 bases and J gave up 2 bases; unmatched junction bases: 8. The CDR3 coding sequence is TGTGCCAGCAGCAAAAAAGACGGGAGGGCCTACGAGCAGTACTTC. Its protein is CASSKKDGRAYEQYF.

CDR3 sequence reads: CASRGAGGAVDTQYF. The CDR3 nucleotides read TGTGCCAGCCGAGGAGCGGGGGGGGCGGTAGATACGCAGTATTTT. V gene TRBV10-3 combines with J gene TRBJ2-3, with 10 bases that match TRBD2. Germline CDR1 and CDR2: ENHRY and SYGVKD. The J segment lost 5 bases and the V segment lost 10 bases, leaving 12 bases of the junction unmatched. CDR3 length: 15 amino acids.

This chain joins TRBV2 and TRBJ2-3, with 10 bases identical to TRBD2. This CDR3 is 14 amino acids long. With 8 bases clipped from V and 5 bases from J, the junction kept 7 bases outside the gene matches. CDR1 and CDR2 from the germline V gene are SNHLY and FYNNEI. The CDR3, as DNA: TGTGCCAGCCTACAGCGGGGGGGATTAGATACGCAGTATTTT. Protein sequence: CASLQRGGLDTQYF.

The CDR3 here is CASGFARPDLNEKLFF. DNA for the CDR3: TGTGCTAGTGGTTTTGCCCGTCCCGACTTAAATGAAAAACTGTTTTTT. This chain uses TRBV12-5 with TRBJ1-4; D call uncertain. This CDR3 is built from 16 residues. Per germline, CDR1 LGHNT and CDR2 FRNRAP. Trimming cost V 3 bases and J 5 bases, with 16 bases left between them. Full variable domain (outside the CDR3, taken from reference TRBV12-5 and TRBJ1-4): DARVTQTPRHKVTEMGQEVTMRCQPILGHNTVFWYRQTMMQGLELLAYFRNRAPLDDSGMPKDRFSAEMPDATLATLKIQPSEPRDSAVYFCASGFARPDLNEKLFFGSGTQLSVL.

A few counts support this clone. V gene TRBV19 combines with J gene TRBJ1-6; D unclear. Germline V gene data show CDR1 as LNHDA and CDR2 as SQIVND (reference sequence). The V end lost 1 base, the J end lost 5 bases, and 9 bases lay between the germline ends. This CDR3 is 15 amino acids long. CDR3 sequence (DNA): TGTGCCAGTAGTATAGGCGAAGTGGATAATTCACCCCTCCACTTT. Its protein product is CASSIGEVDNSPLHF.

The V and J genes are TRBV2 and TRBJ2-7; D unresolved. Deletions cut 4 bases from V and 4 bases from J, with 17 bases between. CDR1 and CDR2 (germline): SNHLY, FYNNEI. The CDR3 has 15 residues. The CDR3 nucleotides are TGTGCCAGCAGTGTCGGTAACTTAGCCTCGTACGAGCAGTACTTC. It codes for CASSVGNLASYEQYF.

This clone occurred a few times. The CDR3 sequence is CAGSTGAGNSPLHF. DNA of the CDR3: TGTGCCGGCTCCACAGGGGCTGGTAATTCACCCCTCCACTTT. V gene TRBV30 combines with J gene TRBJ1-6, with TRBD1 identical over 7 bases. The CDR3 totals 14 residues. Germline values: CDR1 GTSNPN, CDR2 SVGIG (reference sequence). With V trimmed by 8 bases and J by 6 bases, 10 bases remained unmatched.

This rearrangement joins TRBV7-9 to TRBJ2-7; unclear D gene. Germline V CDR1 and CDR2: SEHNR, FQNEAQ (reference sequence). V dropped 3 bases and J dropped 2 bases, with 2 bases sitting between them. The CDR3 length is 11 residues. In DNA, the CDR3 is TGTGCCAGCAGCTTCACCTACGAGCAGTACTTC. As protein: CASSFTYEQYF.